This T cell receptor beta chain was found in a study of Graves' ophthalmopathy and Graves' hyperthyroidism. Amplification of the TCR beta CDR3 regions used RNA transcripts (as template). The library came from an HTBI-primed first-round RT-PCR and a second-round multiplex PCR. TCRdb recomputed calls from the multiplex PCR reads with MiXCR, one row per CDR3 protein. This sample carries about 740,000 distinct CDR3 sequences, 35% to 50% of them seen once, and the ten largest clones take about 40%. This CDR3 contains 15 residues. Germline CDR1 and CDR2: SEHNR and FQNEAQ (reference sequence). The trim removed 5 bases at V and 5 bases at J, leaving 10 bases unmatched. Approximately 10 ml of fresh blood yielded the PBMCs by density gradient. In its sample, this clonotype was seen many times.

This clonotype originated in an adult man with Graves' ophthalmopathy. This chain links TRBV7-9 with TRBJ2-7, with 9 nucleotides matching TRBD1. Sequences were obtained from peripheral blood. The CDR3 DNA sequence: TGTGCCAGCAGCCCGTTCGGGACAGGGTTCGACGAGCAGTACTTC. Amino acids: CASSPFGTGFDEQYF. The variable domain in full, with the rest retrieved from reference TRBV7-9 and TRBJ2-7, is DTGVSQNPRHKITKRGQNVTFRCDPISEHNRLYWYRQTLGQGPEFLTYFQNEAQLEKSRLLSDRFSAERPKGSFSTLEIQRTEQGDSAMYLCASSPFGTGFDEQYFGPGTRLTVT.